Listed here are 13 T cell receptor beta chains from one sample, sequenced in a study of low-dose radiotherapy and immunotherapy resistance in tumors. Priming of first-strand cDNA relied on TRAV- and TRBV-specific primers (covering alpha and beta chains). TCR amplification used roughly 18 PCR cycles, a constant-region primer and a V-primer adapter. TCRdb re-analysed the reads in MiXCR, keeping a single row per CDR3 protein. This table holds about 10,000 distinct CDR3 sequences, 51% found once. These receptors were obtained from a human donor with advanced metastatic prostate, ovarian, gallbladder or colorectal cancer (not recorded which). This table probably holds off-target reads from a library built for another chain.

Only a few counts were recorded for this clonotype. The V gene is TRBV12-3 or TRBV12-4, the J gene TRBJ1-5, with D possibly matching TRBD1 (5 bases). The germline V and J ends were trimmed by 5 bases and 6 bases, with 14 bases remaining between them. CDR3 size: 14 residues. CDR3 region: CASSPSRGFQPQHF. The CDR3 nucleotides read TGTGCCAGCAGTCCATCAAGGGGCTTTCAGCCCCAGCATTTT.

V is TRBV11-2 and J is TRBJ2-3, with D possibly TRBD1 on 5 matching bases. Germline V lookup: CDR1 SGHAT, CDR2 FQNNGV. V was trimmed by 6 bases and J by 6 bases, leaving 10 bases between them. The CDR3 totals 12 residues. The CDR3: CASRDTWDTQYF. CDR3 in DNA: TGTGCCAGCAGGGACACCTGGGATACGCAGTATTTT.

The chain uses TRBV5-1 and TRBJ2-7; TRBD2 matches 7 bases. With V trimmed by 3 bases and J by 2 bases, 8 bases remained unmatched. The CDR3 has 15 amino acids. In germline, CDR1 is SGHRS, CDR2 YFSETQ. The CDR3 region has the DNA TGCGCCAGCAGCTCTGGGACGGCGGGGGCCTACGAGCAGTACTTC. It codes for CASSSGTAGAYEQYF.

This chain links TRBV28 with TRBJ2-1, with D tentatively TRBD1 or TRBD2 (5 bases each). CDR3 size: 13 residues. Germline lookup yields CDR1 MDHEN and CDR2 SYDVKM. V was shortened by 6 bases and J by 6 bases, with 12 bases between the two germline ends. The CDR3 bases are TGTGCCAGCAGCCTCCGGGGCCTCAATGAGCAGTTCTTC. Amino acid sequence: CASSLRGLNEQFF.

This clonotype occurred a few times. The rearrangement joins TRBV29-1 to TRBJ1-2; a weak D match, TRBD1 (5 bases). Trimming stripped 5 bases from V and 3 bases from J, with 10 bases between. Per germline, CDR1 SQVTM and CDR2 ANQGSEA. The CDR3 contains 12 residues. The CDR3 DNA reads as TGCAGCGTTAATCTAGGGGACTATGGCTACACCTTC. The encoded protein is CSVNLGDYGYTF. The full variable domain, with the rest looked up from reference TRBV29-1 and TRBJ1-2, is SAVISQKPSRDICQRGTSLTIQCQVDSQVTMMFWYRQQPGQSLTLIATANQGSEATYESGFVIDKFPISRPNLTFSTLTVSNMSPEDSSIYLCSVNLGDYGYTFGSGTRLTVV.

The CDR3 protein is CSARPGYSNQPQHF. CDR3 in DNA: TGCAGTGCTAGGCCGGGATATAGCAATCAGCCCCAGCATTTT. The chain links TRBV20-1 to TRBJ1-5; D uncertain. CDR1 and CDR2 from the germline V gene are DFQATT and SNEGSKA (reference sequence). V lost 3 bases and J lost 0, with 9 bases in between. The CDR3 loop spans 14 amino acids.

The gene calls are TRBV5-5 and TRBJ2-7; D may match TRBD1 or TRBD2 (5 bases each). Germline CDR1 SGHKS, CDR2 YYEKEE (reference sequence). The CDR3 runs to 13 residues. V dropped 2 bases and J dropped 7 bases, with 13 bases sitting between them. CDR3: CASSFWGSREQYF. The CDR3 DNA is TGTGCCAGCAGCTTTTGGGGGAGCCGAGAGCAGTACTTC.

The CDR3 region is CASRRTRLADTQYF. In nucleotides, the CDR3 is TGTGCCAGCAGACGGACTAGGCTCGCAGATACGCAGTATTTT. The chain employs TRBV6-8 and TRBJ2-3; 7 bases fit TRBD2. In germline, CDR1 is MNHGY, CDR2 SAAAGT. Trimming removed 6 bases from V and 4 bases from J; junction bases left unmatched: 7. The CDR3 sequence is 14 residues long.

The table lists this clonotype with a count of one. J is TRBJ1-5 and V is TRBV19; possible D gene TRBD1, 5 bases. With 4 bases removed from V and 7 bases from J, the gap between germline ends came to 14 bases. Per the germline V gene, CDR1 is LNHDA and CDR2 is SQIVND (reference sequence). The CDR3 is 14 residues long. DNA of the CDR3: TGTGCCAGTAGTACCCGGGGCCAAGGGCAGCCCCAGCATTTT. As protein: CASSTRGQGQPQHF.

The V and J genes are TRBV30 and TRBJ2-3; D is unresolved. V gave up 3 bases and J gave up 0 bases, with 13 bases separating them. This CDR3 is built from 15 residues. Germline-derived CDR1 and CDR2 are GTSNPN and SVGIG (reference sequence). The chain's CDR3 is CAWRMGGESTDTQYF. CDR3 nucleotides: TGTGCCTGGAGGATGGGCGGAGAGAGCACAGATACGCAGTATTTT.

This clonotype has only a few counts. The rearrangement joins TRBV29-1 to TRBJ2-1; D uncertain. V was shortened by 5 bases and J by 6 bases, with 14 bases between the two germline ends. Germline V CDR1 and CDR2: SQVTM, ANQGSEA. The length of the CDR3 is 13 residues. The CDR3 coding sequence is TGCAGCGTTCGCGGAAGGGTCAGCAATGAGCAGTTCTTC. Its translation: CSVRGRVSNEQFF.

The J gene is TRBJ2-2, the V gene TRBV20-1; possibly TRBD1 or TRBD2 for D (5 bases each). The CDR3 totals 13 residues. CDR1 is DFQATT and CDR2 is SNEGSKA in the germline V gene (reference sequence). Trimming pared 5 bases from V and 6 bases from J, leaving 13 bases between. Here the CDR3 reads CSALAGRAGELFF. The CDR3 nucleotides read TGCAGTGCTTTGGCAGGGAGAGCCGGGGAGCTGTTTTTT.

The count of this clonotype is one. This rearrangement joins TRBV5-1 to TRBJ2-1, with 9 positions matching TRBD1. Germline V CDR1 and CDR2: SGHRS, YFSETQ. The J segment lost 6 bases and the V segment lost 3 bases, leaving 7 bases of the junction unmatched. The CDR3 runs to 15 residues. CDR3 loop: CASSSTGGPPNEQFF. As DNA, the CDR3 is TGCGCCAGCAGCTCAACAGGGGGCCCCCCCAATGAGCAGTTCTTC.